This T cell receptor beta chain was retrieved from a study of T cell responses to AZD1222 COVID-19 vaccine. Trimming stripped 6 bases from V and 3 bases from J, with 17 bases between. Per the germline V gene, CDR1 is SNHLY and CDR2 is FYNNEI. The CDR3 is 16 amino acids. Measured with immunoSEQ multiplex PCR; TCRdb has only the in-frame clones, and not every one. The table includes 70,000 to 95,000 clones, around 93% detected once. Study findings and constraints: Vaccination with two AZD1222 doses was followed by a rise in Spike-specific TCR breadth and depth. Most donors were white British, females outnumbered males, and clonal diversity was possibly underestimated.

Notes on this clone: The antigen remains unidentified.

Sample: peripheral blood, taken 28 days after the second AZD1222 dose. The source is an adult who received the AZD1222 COVID-19 vaccine. The gene calls are TRBV2 and TRBJ2-2, with D possibly called TRBD1 or TRBD2 (6 bases each). The CDR3 reads CASSRRGDTDTGELFF. The CDR3 DNA is TGTGCCAGCAGCCGGAGGGGGGACACCGACACCGGGGAGCTGTTTTTT.